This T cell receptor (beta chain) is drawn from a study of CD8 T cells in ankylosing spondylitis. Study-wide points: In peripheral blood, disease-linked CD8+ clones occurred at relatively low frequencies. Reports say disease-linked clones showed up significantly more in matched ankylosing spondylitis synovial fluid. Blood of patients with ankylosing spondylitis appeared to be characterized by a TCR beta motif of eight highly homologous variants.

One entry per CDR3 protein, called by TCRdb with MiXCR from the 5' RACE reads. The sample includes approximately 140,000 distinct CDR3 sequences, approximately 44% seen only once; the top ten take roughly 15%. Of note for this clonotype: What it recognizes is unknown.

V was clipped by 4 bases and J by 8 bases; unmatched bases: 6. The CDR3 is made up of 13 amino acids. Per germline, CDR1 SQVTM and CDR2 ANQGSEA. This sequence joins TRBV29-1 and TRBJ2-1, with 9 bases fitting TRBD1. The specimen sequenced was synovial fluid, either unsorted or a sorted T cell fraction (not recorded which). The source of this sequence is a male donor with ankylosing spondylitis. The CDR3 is CSVAGTGSDEQFF. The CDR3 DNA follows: TGCAGCGTTGCCGGGACAGGGAGCGATGAGCAGTTCTTC.